These 27 T cell receptor beta chains originate from one sample sequenced in a study of T cell repertoires in cytomegalovirus infection. Their recognized antigens are unknown. MiXCR was run by TCRdb on the reads, yielding one entry per CDR3 protein. The sample carries some 350,000 distinct CDR3 sequences, roughly 28% recorded once. Sequenced here: cultured PBMCs, sampled from culture after CMV antigen stimulation. The receptors originated from a human donor in good health (CMV status not recorded). Some clones in this sample may be carry-over from other donors' samples.

As regards this clonotype: One end of the junction does not line up with germline, which may come from a read error. The CDR3 sequence: CASSPSGPSSYIEQFF. CDR3 DNA sequence: TGTGCCAGCAGCCCGTCGGGTCCGAGCTCCTACATTGAGCAGTTCTTC. The V call is TRBV7-9, the J call TRBJ2-1; D gene uncertain. The CDR3 is made up of 16 amino acids. The V gene's germline CDR1 is SEHNR and CDR2 FQNEAQ (reference sequence).

The CDR3 protein is CASSDRQGTEAFF. CDR3 nucleotide sequence: TGTGCCAGCAGTGACCGACAGGGTACTGAAGCTTTCTTT. The genes are TRBV6-1 and TRBJ1-1; 7 bases align to TRBD1. Germline lookup yields CDR1 MNHNS and CDR2 SASEGT. The V and J ends lost 3 bases and 5 bases, in that order; junction bases with no gene match: 3. This CDR3 comprises 13 residues.

V gene TRBV10-2 combines with J gene TRBJ1-2, with D maybe TRBD1 (5 bases). Germline loops: CDR1 WSHSY, CDR2 SAAADI. V was pared by 2 bases and J by 4 bases, with 11 bases between. This CDR3 contains 14 residues. This CDR3 is CASSEPGWGYGYTF. CDR3 sequence (DNA): TGCGCCAGCAGTGAGCCAGGGTGGGGCTATGGCTACACCTTC.

This clonotype has ten or more counts. This CDR3 is CASSLVAVSYNEQFF. The CDR3 region has the DNA TGTGCCAGCAGCTTAGTGGCAGTAAGCTACAATGAGCAGTTCTTC. The chain recombines TRBV7-2 with TRBJ2-1; no firm D call. Per germline, CDR1 SGHTA and CDR2 FQGNSA. The CDR3 consists of 15 residues. With 1 base removed from V and 3 bases from J, the gap between germline ends came to 10 bases.

This clonotype was recorded a few times. The rearrangement joins TRBV7-9 to TRBJ1-3; 8 positions match TRBD1. The CDR3 is 17 amino acids. Germline CDR1 is SEHNR and CDR2 is FQNEAQ (reference sequence). Trimming at V came to 2 bases and at J to 8 bases, leaving 14 bases not matched to a gene. CDR3: CASSLSSRGQGLHTIYF. The DNA of the CDR3 is TGTGCCAGCAGCTTATCATCACGCGGACAGGGCCTTCACACCATATATTTT.

The chain recombines TRBV6-8 with TRBJ2-2; the D is unclear. Germline assignment: CDR1 MNHGY and CDR2 SAAAGT. The CDR3 loop spans 13 amino acids. Trimming pared 5 bases from V and 8 bases from J, leaving 12 bases between. The CDR3 reads CASSPPDPGELFF. The DNA of the CDR3 is TGTGCCAGCAGTCCTCCGGATCCTGGGGAGCTGTTTTTT.

In this sample, this clonotype turned up once. The gene calls are TRBV19 and TRBJ1-4, with a possible D match to TRBD1 (5 bases). Trimming removed 6 bases at V and 7 bases at J, with 12 bases between. The V gene's germline CDR1 is LNHDA and CDR2 SQIVND (reference sequence). This CDR3 has 13 amino acids. This chain's CDR3 is CASRGPPGEKLFF. In nucleotides, the CDR3 is TGTGCCAGTAGGGGACCACCGGGTGAAAAACTGTTTTTT.

The V call is TRBV20-1, the J call TRBJ1-2; D gene uncertain. Trimming removed 3 bases at V and 2 bases at J, with 7 bases between. This CDR3 region has 12 residues. Germline CDR1 DFQATT, CDR2 SNEGSKA (reference sequence). CDR3 nucleotides: TGCAGTGCTAGCCCGGTGAACTATGGCTACACCTTC. Its translation: CSASPVNYGYTF.

This clonotype was found a few times. V usage is TRBV7-2 and J usage is TRBJ1-5; D may be TRBD1 (5 bases). V was shortened by 0 bases and J by 3 bases, with 12 bases between the two germline ends. Germline CDR1 SGHTA, CDR2 FQGNSA. The CDR3 consists of 16 residues. The CDR3 DNA sequence: TGTGCCAGCAGCTTAGCGGGGGGAGGGCCCAATCAGCCCCAGCATTTT. It yields the protein CASSLAGGGPNQPQHF.

This clonotype was picked up many times. This chain joins TRBV7-2 and TRBJ1-5, with D tentatively TRBD1 (5 bases). The germline CDR1 and CDR2 sequences are SGHTA and FQGNSA. The CDR3 spans 16 residues. With 4 bases removed from V and 0 bases from J, the gap between germline ends came to 13 bases. The CDR3 loop reads CASSSGTALSNQPQHF. In DNA form, the CDR3 reads TGTGCCAGCAGCTCAGGGACGGCTCTTAGCAATCAGCCCCAGCATTTT.

This clonotype was seen only a few times. This rearrangement joins TRBV12-3 or TRBV12-4 to TRBJ1-2; D may be TRBD1 (5 bases). The CDR3 runs 15 residues. Trimming removed 5 bases at V and 8 bases at J, with 21 bases between. CDR3 in DNA: TGTGCCAGCAGTCCTCCCCGGGGGGTTTCATGGGGCTACACCTTC. Protein: CASSPPRGVSWGYTF.

V gene TRBV3-1 combines with J gene TRBJ1-3; D remains unclear. This CDR3 has 12 amino acids. Trimming removed 4 bases at V and 6 bases at J, with 7 bases between. The germline gives CDR1 LGHDT, CDR2 YNNKEL (reference sequence). This chain's CDR3 is CASSPEENTIYF. The CDR3 DNA sequence: TGTGCCAGCAGCCCCGAGGAAAACACCATATATTTT.

The chain combines TRBV18 with TRBJ1-3; 8 bases are a match to TRBD1. CDR1 and CDR2 from the germline V gene are KGHSH and LQKENI. The trim removed 6 bases at V and 1 base at J, leaving 8 bases unmatched. The CDR3 has 16 residues. The CDR3 reads CASSATGTGSGNTIYF. CDR3 DNA sequence: TGTGCCAGCTCCGCAACCGGGACAGGTTCTGGAAACACCATATATTTT. The full variable domain, in which reference TRBV18 and TRBJ1-3 provide the parts outside the CDR3, is NAGVMQNPRHLVRRRGQEARLRCSPMKGHSHVYWYRQLPEEGLKFMVYLQKENIIDESGMPKERFSAEFPKEGPSILRIQQVVRGDSAAYFCASSATGTGSGNTIYFGEGSWLTVV.

The sample holds a few counts of this clonotype. The J gene is TRBJ2-1, the V gene TRBV6-5; 7 nucleotides match TRBD1. The CDR3 consists of 11 residues. The germline V gene encodes CDR1 MNHEY and CDR2 SVGAGI. The V and J ends lost 6 bases and 13 bases, in that order; junction bases with no gene match: 6. CDR3 in DNA: TGTGCCAGCAGCACCGGGACAGTCCAGTTCTTC. The encoded protein is CASSTGTVQFF.

The sample holds a few counts of this clonotype. The chain links TRBV6-1 to TRBJ2-3; TRBD1 agrees at 10 bases. The CDR3 sequence is 15 residues long. V dropped 6 bases and J dropped 3; count of bases not matched to a gene: 6. From germline, CDR1 is MNHNS and CDR2 SASEGT. CDR3 region: CASRSGGQGTDTQYF. The CDR3 DNA reads TGTGCCAGCAGGAGTGGGGGACAGGGGACAGATACGCAGTATTTT.

This chain uses TRBV29-1 with TRBJ2-2, with D hard to call. The CDR3 is made up of 15 amino acids. CDR1 and CDR2 from the germline V gene are SQVTM and ANQGSEA. V gave up 5 bases and J gave up 4 bases, with 17 bases separating them. The CDR3 loop is CSVSPTAGITGELFF. The CDR3 nucleotides are TGCAGCGTTTCCCCGACCGCAGGCATCACCGGGGAGCTGTTTTTT.

J is TRBJ1-2 and V is TRBV7-2; 8 bases map to TRBD1. The CDR3 runs to 17 residues. Germline CDR1 SGHTA, CDR2 FQGNSA. With V trimmed by 5 bases and J by 4 bases, 15 bases remained unmatched. CDR3 residues: CASSTVTRDRYTYGYTF. For the CDR3, the DNA is TGTGCCAGCAGCACTGTCACCCGGGACAGGTATACCTATGGCTACACCTTC.

The chain links TRBV10-3 to TRBJ1-1, with D unresolved. This CDR3 contains 14 residues. CDR1 is ENHRY, CDR2 SYGVKD, per germline. Trimming took 6 bases from V and 3 from J, leaving 14 bases between them. The CDR3 loop reads CAIRAGEKYTEAFF. CDR3 sequence (DNA): TGTGCCATCAGAGCCGGGGAAAAATACACTGAAGCTTTCTTT.

At least ten counts were recorded for this clonotype. This rearrangement joins TRBV7-3 to TRBJ2-7; a possible D gene is TRBD2 (7 bases). CDR1 is SGHTA and CDR2 is FQGTGA in the germline V gene. V was trimmed by 5 bases and J by 2 bases, leaving 16 bases between them. This CDR3 comprises 15 residues. The CDR3 DNA follows: TGTGCCAGCAGCCCTGGGGGGGCCGGAGCCTACGAGCAGTACTTC. It is translated as CASSPGGAGAYEQYF.

A few counts support this clonotype. J is TRBJ1-4 and V is TRBV7-9, with TRBD1 as a possible D gene (6 bases). V was clipped by 6 bases and J by 0 bases, with 17 bases between them. Germline-derived CDR1 and CDR2 are SEHNR and FQNEAQ (reference sequence). This CDR3 is built from 17 residues. CDR3 in DNA: TGTGCCAGCAGACCGCCCGGGTCAGGGGCAACTAATGAAAAACTGTTTTTT. Translating it yields CASRPPGSGATNEKLFF.

In its sample, this clonotype was seen a few times. One junction end does not reproduce the germline sequence, and a read error may be involved. The chain couples TRBV7-7 to TRBJ2-7; 11 positions agree with TRBD1. CDR3 length: 15 amino acids. CDR1 is SSHAT and CDR2 is FNYEAQ in the germline V gene (reference sequence). DNA of the CDR3: TGTGCTAGCAGCTTAGCCCTGGACAGGGGGCATGAGCAGTACTTC. Amino acids: CASSLALDRGHEQYF.

This chain joins TRBV7-9 and TRBJ1-3, with unresolved D. With 0 bases removed from V and 4 bases from J, the gap between germline ends came to 7 bases. CDR1 and CDR2 (germline): SEHNR, FQNEAQ (reference sequence). CDR3 length: 14 amino acids. Here the CDR3 DNA reads TGTGCCAGCAGCTTAGCGCTAAGGGGAAACACCATATATTTT. This codes for CASSLALRGNTIYF. The full variable domain, in which reference TRBV7-9 and TRBJ1-3 provide the parts outside the CDR3, is DTGVSQNPRHKITKRGQNVTFRCDPISEHNRLYWYRQTLGQGPEFLTYFQNEAQLEKSRLLSDRFSAERPKGSFSTLEIQRTEQGDSAMYLCASSLALRGNTIYFGEGSWLTVV.

This clonotype came up many times. This chain uses TRBV7-2 with TRBJ2-1; TRBD1 matches 10 bases. CDR1 is SGHTA, CDR2 FQGNSA, per germline. With V trimmed by 8 bases and J by 1 base, 8 bases remained unmatched. The CDR3 runs to 16 residues. Written as DNA, the CDR3 is TGTGCCAGCCGGGACAGGGGCGGTTCTTCCTACAATGAGCAGTTCTTC. Translated: CASRDRGGSSYNEQFF.

The chain links TRBV28 to TRBJ2-1; TRBD1 might be the D (7 bases). Per the germline V gene, CDR1 is MDHEN and CDR2 is SYDVKM. This CDR3 comprises 15 residues. V lost 7 bases, J lost 9 bases, and 22 bases lay in between. In DNA form, the CDR3 reads TGTGCCAGCACCCCAAGGAGGGGGCGCGGGGCTGAGCAGTTCTTC. It yields the protein CASTPRRGRGAEQFF.

The chain is built from TRBV7-6 and TRBJ2-7; D unresolved. The germline gives CDR1 SGHVS, CDR2 FNYEAQ. Trimming shortened V by 5 bases and J by 2 bases, and 19 bases separated the two germline ends. CDR3 length: 16 amino acids. The CDR3 sequence: CASSISGGYLTYEQYF. The CDR3 DNA reads as TGTGCCAGCAGCATTTCCGGTGGTTACTTGACCTACGAGCAGTACTTC.

The V gene is TRBV7-2, the J gene TRBJ2-1; maybe TRBD2 (7 bases). Per germline, CDR1 SGHTA and CDR2 FQGNSA. V shed 1 base and J shed 9 bases, with 19 bases lying between them. The CDR3 is 16 residues long. CDR3 nucleotide sequence: TGTGCCAGCAGCTTAGGTGGGGGGGGGCCTTCAGGTGAGCAGTTCTTC. Its translation: CASSLGGGGPSGEQFF.

The chain uses TRBV2 and TRBJ1-5; a possible D gene is TRBD1 (6 bases). The CDR3 covers 12 residues. With 8 bases removed from V and 8 bases from J, the gap between germline ends came to 13 bases. The germline gives CDR1 SNHLY, CDR2 FYNNEI. The CDR3 coding sequence is TGTGCCAGCCGCGGGGGCGCGAAGCCCCAGCATTTT. Translation: CASRGGAKPQHF.